The present T cell receptor (beta chain) was sequenced within a study of Ad26.COV2.S vaccination and SARS-CoV-2 variants. Measured with immunoSEQ multiplex PCR; TCRdb has only the in-frame clones, and not every one. The sample yields over 400,000 clones, approximately 89% seen once. The treatment is: about 20 received Ad26.COV2.S at low or high dose, single or two shots; about 5 received placebo; per-sample allocation not given. Collection of the samples took place on day 63 after the first injection of vaccine or placebo. The clonotype comes from a person aged 18-65 years who received the Ad26.COV2.S COVID-19 vaccine or a placebo. This material consisted of peripheral blood, taken in a trial of Ad26.COV2.S vaccine versus placebo.

The CDR3 sequence is CASSQVGTFTGELFF. The CDR3 DNA reads TGCGCCAGCAGCCAAGTAGGGACGTTCACCGGGGAGCTGTTTTTT. The chain uses TRBV4-3 and TRBJ2-2, with D possibly being TRBD1 or TRBD2 (5 bases each). CDR1 LGHNA and CDR2 YSLEER come from the germline V gene. The CDR3 has 15 amino acids. V dropped 1 base and J dropped 4 bases, with 10 bases sitting between them.